The 14 T cell receptor beta chains presented below share a single source sample, sequenced in a study of radiotherapy plus CTLA-4 blockade in lung cancer. Only in-frame clones appear in the TCRdb table, and some are missing; sequencing was by immunoSEQ multiplex PCR. The sample includes 60,000 to 70,000 clones, approximately 79% seen only once; the top ten take under 10%. The source material was peripheral blood, sampled from a patient treated with radiotherapy plus ipilimumab. These receptors were obtained from a human donor with non-small cell lung cancer who had a complete response to radiotherapy plus ipilimumab.

The chain links TRBV30 to TRBJ1-2; 7 nucleotides agree with TRBD1. Germline-derived CDR1 and CDR2 are GTSNPN and SVGIG (reference sequence). Unmatched junction bases numbered 12, after V lost 4 bases and J lost 4 bases. CDR3 length equals 15 residues. CDR3 bases: TGTGCCTGGAAACCCGGACAGGTGGGAACCTATGGCTACACCTTC. Encoded protein: CAWKPGQVGTYGYTF.

The chain combines TRBV10-1 with TRBJ2-1; no clear D gene. The germline V gene encodes CDR1 WNHNN and CDR2 SYGVQD (reference sequence). This CDR3 is 18 amino acids long. V lost 0 bases, J lost 1 base, and 16 bases lay in between. The CDR3 loop reads CASSESRTEIRSYNEQFF. DNA of the CDR3: TGCGCCAGCAGTGAGTCGCGGACCGAGATACGGTCCTACAATGAGCAGTTCTTC.

The chain employs TRBV7-8 and TRBJ2-3; D perhaps matches TRBD2 (6 bases). V was shortened by 3 bases and J by 2 bases, with 18 bases between the two germline ends. CDR3 length: 17 amino acids. Looked up from germline, CDR1 is SGHVS and CDR2 is FQNEAQ. CDR3 bases: TGTGCCAGCAGCTTGCACTCGGGGGAGCTAGCCACAGATACGCAGTATTTT. Its translation is CASSLHSGELATDTQYF.

The chain joins TRBV19 to TRBJ1-3; no clear D. Germline-derived CDR1 and CDR2 are LNHDA and SQIVND (reference sequence). This CDR3 comprises 16 residues. V was cut by 5 bases and J by 0 bases, with 14 bases left in between. The CDR3 sequence is CASSVLTAYSGNTIYF. The CDR3 region has the DNA TGTGCCAGTAGTGTCCTGACTGCTTACTCTGGAAACACCATATATTTT.

The chain has TRBV6-1 and TRBJ2-3, with D possibly TRBD2 on 5 matching bases. Germline-derived CDR1 and CDR2 are MNHNS and SASEGT. Trimming took 4 bases from V and 5 from J, leaving 13 bases between them. The CDR3 is 14 residues long. This CDR3 is CASSAGSLGDTQYF. CDR3 in DNA: TGTGCCAGCAGTGCGGGAAGTCTAGGAGATACGCAGTATTTT.

The chain joins TRBV6-5 to TRBJ1-2; weak D call: TRBD1 (6 bases). Trimming took off 6 bases at V and 8 bases at J, with 13 bases between the two ends. Germline V gene sequence: CDR1 MNHEY, CDR2 SVGAGI. This CDR3 has 12 amino acids. CDR3 coding DNA: TGTGCCAGCAGCCGAGGGACAAAGGGCTACACCTTC. Encoded protein: CASSRGTKGYTF.

A single count supports this clone. The gene calls are TRBV5-4 and TRBJ2-2, with D possibly TRBD2 on 6 matching bases. With 0 bases removed from V and 5 bases from J, the gap between germline ends came to 11 bases. Germline loops: CDR1 SGHNT, CDR2 YYREEE (reference sequence). The CDR3 length is 15 residues. The CDR3 region has the DNA TGTGCCAGCAGCTTGGAGGCAGGAGGGACCGGGGAGCTGTTTTTT. Translating it yields CASSLEAGGTGELFF.

The V and J genes are TRBV2 and TRBJ1-3; no clear D. This CDR3 has 14 amino acids. Trimming removed 6 bases from V and 0 bases from J, with 9 bases in between. Per the germline V gene, CDR1 is SNHLY and CDR2 is FYNNEI. CDR3 amino acids: CASRQQSSGNTIYF. The CDR3 DNA reads as TGTGCCAGCAGACAACAGAGCTCTGGAAACACCATATATTTT.

This chain uses TRBV27 with TRBJ2-3, with D tentatively TRBD2 (6 bases). V gave up 1 base and J gave up 1 base, with 15 bases separating them. The CDR3 consists of 17 residues. CDR1 and CDR2 (germline): MNHEY, SMNVEV (reference sequence). The CDR3 region is CASSLYGTPQGTDTQYF. The CDR3 bases are TGTGCCAGCAGTTTATACGGGACTCCACAGGGCACAGATACGCAGTATTTT.

The chain is built from TRBV6-1 and TRBJ2-5; D is possibly TRBD1 (6 bases). Per germline, CDR1 MNHNS and CDR2 SASEGT. V lost 7 bases and J 0 bases, leaving 12 bases between the germline ends. CDR3 length: 14 amino acids. This CDR3 reads CASNVGQYQETQYF. CDR3 coding DNA: TGTGCCAGCAACGTAGGACAGTACCAAGAGACCCAGTACTTC.

The chain uses TRBV4-1 and TRBJ2-5; D is undetermined. V lost 0 bases to trimming and J lost 9 bases, with 17 bases between them. From germline, CDR1 is MGHRA and CDR2 YSYEKL. CDR3 length equals 15 residues. CDR3 residues: CASSQELRLRGAQYF. CDR3 DNA sequence: TGCGCCAGCAGCCAAGAACTCAGGCTACGAGGAGCCCAGTACTTC.

This chain joins TRBV10-3 and TRBJ1-1; maybe TRBD1 (6 bases). CDR3 length equals 15 residues. The V end lost 2 bases, the J end lost 3 bases, and 13 bases lay between the germline ends. Germline CDR1 ENHRY, CDR2 SYGVKD. As DNA, the CDR3 is TGTGCCATCAGTGAGCCCGGGGGCGGGCACACTGAAGCTTTCTTT. As protein: CAISEPGGGHTEAFF.

V and J are TRBV9 and TRBJ2-3; the D is unclear. The CDR3 is 13 residues long. Germline CDR1 reads SGDLS; CDR2 reads YYNGEE. The V gene lost 3 bases and the J gene lost 10 bases, with 15 bases spanning the gap. CDR3 in amino acids: CASSGVQQESQYF. CDR3 nucleotide sequence: TGTGCCAGCAGCGGGGTACAACAAGAGTCGCAGTATTTT.

This clone was seen only once. This rearrangement joins TRBV18 to TRBJ2-3; a possible D gene is TRBD2 (6 bases). Trimming removed 4 bases at V and 4 bases at J, with 15 bases between. This CDR3 is built from 15 residues. The germline V gene encodes CDR1 KGHSH and CDR2 LQKENI. The CDR3 DNA follows: TGTGCCAGCTCACGACTCGGGGGAAGGGCAGATACGCAGTATTTT. Translating gives CASSRLGGRADTQYF. The variable domain in full, completed from reference TRBV18 and TRBJ2-3, reads NAGVMQNPRHLVRRRGQEARLRCSPMKGHSHVYWYRQLPEEGLKFMVYLQKENIIDESGMPKERFSAEFPKEGPSILRIQQVVRGDSAAYFCASSRLGGRADTQYFGPGTRLTVL.